These 29 T cell receptor beta chains came from one sample sequenced in a study of a mutant IDH1 vaccine in newly diagnosed glioma. Sequencing used immunoSEQ multiplex PCR; TCRdb keeps in-frame clones, though not all of them. Here the sample spans 65,000 or so clones, approximately 84% being singletons. For these TCRs, the target antigens are not known. Regarding time point: week 23, last vaccination. Vaccine doses each comprised 300 ug of mutant IDH1 20-mer peptide, with topical imiquimod. Material: PBMCs, obtained from a glioma patient whose treatment included an IDH1 peptide vaccine. The receptors come from a man younger than 45 with glioma.

This chain uses TRBV4-2 with TRBJ2-3, with 11 bases that match TRBD2. CDR1 LGHNA and CDR2 YNFKEQ come from the germline V gene. With 3 bases clipped from V and 6 bases from J, the junction kept 17 bases outside the gene matches. The CDR3 sequence is 19 residues long. The CDR3 DNA reads TGTGCCAGCAGCCAGGTCCCCGTGGCTAGCGGGGGGCCATCCGATACGCAGTATTTT. This encodes CASSQVPVASGGPSDTQYF.

The gene calls are TRBV5-5 and TRBJ1-2, with TRBD1 as a possible D gene (5 bases). Per germline, CDR1 SGHKS and CDR2 YYEKEE (reference sequence). The CDR3 runs to 15 residues. The ends were cut back, 5 bases at V and 1 base at J, with 15 bases in the middle. DNA of the CDR3: TGTGCCAGCAGATTCGGGGCTGGCGTTAACTATGGCTACACCTTC. This translates into CASRFGAGVNYGYTF.

With regard to this clone: Being one base from a much bigger clone, this may be a read error. The sample contains more than one DNA sequence encoding this CDR3. The CDR3 sequence: CASSQDGARGPNTGELFF. As DNA, the CDR3 is TGTGCCAGCAGCCAAGATGGGGCGCGGGGGCCTAACACCGGGGAGCTGTTTTTT. The chain has TRBV4-2 and TRBJ2-2, with D perhaps matching TRBD2 (7 bases). The germline gives CDR1 LGHNA, CDR2 YNFKEQ. V was cut by 0 bases and J by 2 bases, with 16 bases left in between. The CDR3 contains 18 residues.

The genes are TRBV4-2 and TRBJ2-4; weak D call: TRBD2 (7 bases). The V end lost 5 bases, the J end lost 4 bases, and 15 bases lay between the germline ends. CDR3 length: 15 residues. Per the germline V gene, CDR1 is LGHNA and CDR2 is YNFKEQ. The CDR3 loop is CASSEGEGRKNIQYF. CDR3 DNA sequence: TGTGCCAGCAGCGAGGGGGAGGGAAGGAAAAACATTCAGTACTTC.

The genes are TRBV19 and TRBJ1-2; the D gene is possibly TRBD1 (6 bases). CDR3 length: 15 amino acids. V shed 3 bases and J shed 4 bases, with 15 bases lying between them. CDR1 is LNHDA, CDR2 SQIVND, per germline (reference sequence). The CDR3 sequence is CASSMEHRVGYGYTF. The CDR3, as DNA: TGTGCCAGTAGTATGGAACACAGGGTAGGCTATGGCTACACCTTC.

The chain joins TRBV7-2 to TRBJ2-3, with TRBD1 matching 9 bases. V gave up 3 bases and J gave up 1 base; unmatched junction bases: 2. CDR3 size: 15 residues. CDR1 is SGHTA, CDR2 FQGNSA, per germline. The CDR3: CASSFRDRGTDTQYF. The CDR3 bases are TGTGCCAGCAGCTTCCGGGACAGGGGCACAGATACGCAGTATTTT. Full variable domain (outside the CDR3, taken from reference TRBV7-2 and TRBJ2-3): GAGVSQSPSNKVTEKGKDVELRCDPISGHTALYWYRQSLGQGLEFLIYFQGNSAPDKSGLPSDRFSAERTGGSVSTLTIQRTQQEDSAVYLCASSFRDRGTDTQYFGPGTRLTVL.

V and J are TRBV5-5 and TRBJ1-6, with TRBD1 as a possible D gene (6 bases). V was trimmed by 1 base and J by 10 bases, leaving 15 bases between them. The germline CDR1 and CDR2 sequences are SGHKS and YYEKEE (reference sequence). This CDR3 spans 15 amino acids. The CDR3 protein is CASSLYRDVTSPLHF. The CDR3 nucleotides are TGTGCCAGCAGCTTGTACAGGGATGTGACGTCACCCCTCCACTTT.

Concerning this clone: The sample has other DNA sequences that encode this CDR3 too. The rearrangement uses TRBV12-5 and TRBJ1-1; possible D gene TRBD1, 5 bases. In germline, CDR1 is LGHNT, CDR2 FRNRAP. The CDR3 has 13 residues. Trimming stripped 0 bases from V and 6 bases from J, with 8 bases between. The CDR3, as DNA: TGTGCTAGTGGTTTGGTTCGGGGCGCTGAAGCTTTCTTT. This encodes CASGLVRGAEAFF. The complete variable domain, with remaining parts taken from reference TRBV12-5 and TRBJ1-1, reads DARVTQTPRHKVTEMGQEVTMRCQPILGHNTVFWYRQTMMQGLELLAYFRNRAPLDDSGMPKDRFSAEMPDATLATLKIQPSEPRDSAVYFCASGLVRGAEAFFGQGTRLTVV.

The gene calls are TRBV28 and TRBJ2-1; tentative D call: TRBD2 (6 bases). V was cut by 3 bases and J by 6 bases, with 18 bases left in between. The CDR3 is 16 residues long. Germline lookup yields CDR1 MDHEN and CDR2 SYDVKM. CDR3 in DNA: TGTGCCAGCAGTTTGGTAACGGTCTGGGGACTCAATGAGCAGTTCTTC. It is translated as CASSLVTVWGLNEQFF.

V usage is TRBV27 and J usage is TRBJ1-6; 8 nucleotides line up with TRBD1. The germline V gene encodes CDR1 MNHEY and CDR2 SMNVEV (reference sequence). J was trimmed by 7 bases and V by 6 bases; bases with no gene match: 8. The CDR3 sequence is 15 residues long. The CDR3 nucleotides read TGTGCCAGCAGCAAACTCCCAGGGGGCAATTCACCCCTCCACTTT. Translating gives CASSKLPGGNSPLHF.

V usage is TRBV30 and J usage is TRBJ1-5; 7 bases fit TRBD1. The CDR3 length is 16 residues. Germline lookup yields CDR1 GTSNPN and CDR2 SVGIG (reference sequence). V lost 0 bases, J lost 1 base, and 6 bases stayed unmatched. The CDR3 coding sequence is TGTGCCTGGAGTGTAGGGGGCGGGAGGAGCAATCAGCCCCAGCATTTT. Amino acids: CAWSVGGGRSNQPQHF.

CDR3 sequence: CAWDPQGTDYGYTF. For the CDR3, the DNA is TGTGCCTGGGACCCACAGGGAACTGACTATGGCTACACCTTC. The chain employs TRBV30 and TRBJ1-2; maybe TRBD1 (6 bases). V was shortened by 5 bases and J by 3 bases, with 16 bases between the two germline ends. The CDR3 sequence is 14 residues long. Germline V gives CDR1 GTSNPN, CDR2 SVGIG (reference sequence).

This clone is a singleton in its sample. The CDR3 region has the DNA TGTGCCAGCAGCTTGGTGAGGGCTGGGGCCAACGTCCTGACTTTC. Translating gives CASSLVRAGANVLTF. The chain uses TRBV5-8 and TRBJ2-6, with D maybe TRBD2 (5 bases). Germline CDR1 is SGHTS and CDR2 is YDEGEE. V was trimmed by 0 bases and J by 2 bases, leaving 6 bases between them. This CDR3 has 15 residues.

V is TRBV18 and J is TRBJ1-5; the match to TRBD1 covers 8 bases. Germline CDR1 reads KGHSH; CDR2 reads LQKENI. With V trimmed by 3 bases and J by 7 bases, 14 bases remained unmatched. The CDR3 is 17 amino acids. CDR3 region: CASSPQRWTGSLQPQHF. The CDR3 DNA reads as TGTGCCAGCTCACCCCAACGATGGACAGGGAGCCTCCAGCCCCAGCATTTT.

This clone was counted once. The chain is built from TRBV7-6 and TRBJ2-5; D call uncertain. The V gene's germline CDR1 is SGHVS and CDR2 FNYEAQ. The CDR3 consists of 12 residues. V was trimmed by 1 base and J by 4 bases, leaving 4 bases between them. CDR3 bases: TGTGCCAGCAGCTTAGTACGAGAGACCCAGTACTTC. Its protein product is CASSLVRETQYF.

J is TRBJ2-7 and V is TRBV5-4; TRBD1 aligns across 8 bases. With V trimmed by 6 bases and J by 0 bases, 14 bases remained unmatched. The CDR3 length is 17 residues. Germline CDR1 and CDR2: SGHNT and YYREEE (reference sequence). CDR3 region: CASTQQGVGPNSYEQYF. The DNA for the CDR3 is TGTGCCAGCACCCAACAGGGGGTAGGCCCCAACTCCTACGAGCAGTACTTC.

The V and J genes are TRBV19 and TRBJ2-3; D gene ambiguous. The CDR3 has 13 residues. Germline CDR1 LNHDA, CDR2 SQIVND (reference sequence). Deletions cut 3 bases from V and 2 bases from J, with 6 bases between. DNA of the CDR3: TGTGCCAGTAGTATCTCCCTCACAGATACGCAGTATTTT. It codes for CASSISLTDTQYF. Supplemented by reference TRBV19 and TRBJ2-3, the full variable domain reads DGGITQSPKYLFRKEGQNVTLSCEQNLNHDAMYWYRQDPGQGLRLIYYSQIVNDFQKGDIAEGYSVSREKKESFPLTVTSAQKNPTAFYLCASSISLTDTQYFGPGTRLTVL.

V gene TRBV2 combines with J gene TRBJ2-3; TRBD2 is a possible D gene (6 bases). The CDR3 runs 16 residues. Germline CDR1 SNHLY, CDR2 FYNNEI. V was shortened by 2 bases and J by 3 bases, with 15 bases between the two germline ends. CDR3 amino acids: CASSERRRRGTDTQYF. DNA of the CDR3: TGTGCCAGCAGTGAACGGCGAAGGAGGGGAACAGATACGCAGTATTTT. The whole variable domain, remainder taken from reference TRBV2 and TRBJ2-3, is EPEVTQTPSHQVTQMGQEVILRCVPISNHLYFYWYRQILGQKVEFLVSFYNNEISEKSEIFDDQFSVERPDGSNFTLKIRSTKLEDSAMYFCASSERRRRGTDTQYFGPGTRLTVL.

DNA for the CDR3: TGTGCCAGCAGCCAAGATCTTTGGACGGCTAGCACAGATACGCAGTATTTT. It translates to CASSQDLWTASTDTQYF. This rearrangement joins TRBV4-2 to TRBJ2-3; D gene unclear. Trimming took off 0 bases at V and 0 bases at J, with 13 bases between the two ends. Germline CDR1 LGHNA, CDR2 YNFKEQ. The CDR3 consists of 17 residues.

The chain links TRBV5-8 to TRBJ2-5; D is perhaps TRBD2 (7 bases). CDR3 length equals 16 residues. Deletions cut 0 bases from V and 1 base from J, with 13 bases between. Germline V lookup: CDR1 SGHTS, CDR2 YDEGEE. The DNA for the CDR3 is TGTGCCAGCAGCTTGGCCGGGGGAGGGGGCCAAGAGACCCAGTACTTC. It specifies CASSLAGGGGQETQYF.

This clone occurred once. The CDR3 spells CASRTNRGYEQYF. The CDR3 DNA is TGTGCCAGCAGAACAAACAGGGGTTACGAGCAGTACTTC. The gene calls are TRBV11-2 and TRBJ2-7; 7 bases are shared with TRBD1. The germline V gene encodes CDR1 SGHAT and CDR2 FQNNGV. This CDR3 has 13 amino acids. The trim removed 6 bases at V and 4 bases at J, leaving 6 bases unmatched.

The rearrangement links TRBV7-9 to TRBJ1-1; no firm D call. V was shortened by 4 bases and J by 1 base, with 7 bases between the two germline ends. This CDR3 region has 13 residues. Germline V CDR1 and CDR2: SEHNR, FQNEAQ (reference sequence). As DNA, the CDR3 is TGTGCCAGCAGCTACGCCCCGAACACTGAAGCTTTCTTT. Translation gives CASSYAPNTEAFF.

This clone was seen more than once but under ten times. This chain connects TRBV15 to TRBJ2-7, with 11 bases lining up with TRBD1. V shed 1 base, J shed 5 bases, and the junction held 4 bases outside the gene matches. The CDR3 has 15 residues. Germline V gives CDR1 LNHNV, CDR2 YYDKDF (reference sequence). Here the CDR3 DNA reads TGTGCCACCAGCAGAGGAGGACAGGGGGCCGACGAGCAGTACTTC. It yields the protein CATSRGGQGADEQYF.

This sequence joins TRBV7-9 and TRBJ2-3; a weak D match, TRBD2 (5 bases). Trimming removed 11 bases at V and 5 bases at J, with 17 bases between. This CDR3 comprises 13 residues. Looked up from germline, CDR1 is SEHNR and CDR2 is FQNEAQ (reference sequence). The CDR3 protein is CASTRPAGDTQYF. DNA for the CDR3: TGTGCCTCCACTAGGCCCGCCGGAGATACGCAGTATTTT.

The chain is built from TRBV5-6 and TRBJ1-1; no reliable D call. Germline lookup yields CDR1 SGHDT and CDR2 YYEEEE. This CDR3 contains 14 residues. Trimming pared 4 bases from V and 6 bases from J, leaving 16 bases between. CDR3 amino acids: CASSRRVSGAEAFF. CDR3 in DNA: TGTGCCAGCAGCCGACGGGTTTCGGGCGCTGAAGCTTTCTTT.

This chain uses TRBV28 with TRBJ1-5; perhaps TRBD1 as D (5 bases). Looked up from germline, CDR1 is MDHEN and CDR2 is SYDVKM. This CDR3 has 16 residues. Trimming took 3 bases from V and 2 from J, leaving 14 bases between them. CDR3 nucleotides: TGTGCCAGCAGTTTCTTCTCAGGGTTGGGCAATCAGCCCCAGCATTTT. Translated, it gives CASSFFSGLGNQPQHF.

On this clone: The same CDR3 is also encoded by other DNA sequences in this sample. This rearrangement joins TRBV27 to TRBJ2-7; D is perhaps TRBD2 (5 bases). Trimming took off 6 bases at V and 1 base at J, with 7 bases between the two ends. Germline V gene lookup returns CDR1 MNHEY and CDR2 SMNVEV (reference sequence). This CDR3 spans 12 amino acids. CDR3 nucleotide sequence: TGTGCCAGCAGGGACTCATCCTACGAGCAGTACTTC. Translating gives CASRDSSYEQYF.

The gene calls are TRBV30 and TRBJ1-6; D is unclear. Germline CDR1 GTSNPN, CDR2 SVGIG (reference sequence). This CDR3 is built from 13 residues. The V end was cut by 4 bases, the J end by 4 bases, with 8 bases between. The CDR3 DNA reads TGTGCCTGGAAGGTGATTTATAATTCACCCCTCCACTTT. This gives the protein CAWKVIYNSPLHF. Filled out from reference TRBV30 and TRBJ1-6, the complete variable domain reads SQTIHQWPATLVQPVGSPLSLECTVEGTSNPNLYWYRQAAGRGLQLLFYSVGIGQISSEVPQNLSASRPQDRQFILSSKKLLLSDSGFYLCAWKVIYNSPLHFGNGTRLTVT.

V usage is TRBV15 and J usage is TRBJ2-7; unclear D gene. Trimming left V 0 bases short and J 3 bases short, with 12 bases between. Germline V lookup: CDR1 LNHNV, CDR2 YYDKDF (reference sequence). The CDR3 has 15 amino acids. This chain's CDR3 is CATSRDKFGDYEQYF. The CDR3 region has the DNA TGTGCCACCAGCAGAGATAAGTTTGGAGACTACGAGCAGTACTTC.